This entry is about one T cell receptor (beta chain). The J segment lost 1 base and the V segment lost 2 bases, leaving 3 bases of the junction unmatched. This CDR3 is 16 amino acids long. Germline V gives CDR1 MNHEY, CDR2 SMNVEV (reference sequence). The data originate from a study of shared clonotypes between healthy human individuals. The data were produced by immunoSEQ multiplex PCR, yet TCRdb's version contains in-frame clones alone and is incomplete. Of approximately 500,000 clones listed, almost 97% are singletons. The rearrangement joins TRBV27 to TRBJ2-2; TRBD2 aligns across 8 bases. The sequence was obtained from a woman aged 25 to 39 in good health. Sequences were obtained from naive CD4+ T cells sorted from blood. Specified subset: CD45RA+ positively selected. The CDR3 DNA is TGTGCCAGCAGTTTAAAGGGACTAGGGAACACCGGGGAGCTGTTTTTT. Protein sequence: CASSLKGLGNTGELFF.